A selection of T cell receptor beta chains follows, all from one sample in a study of PD-L1 blockade in urothelial cancer. This table comes from immunoSEQ multiplex PCR, and its TCRdb copy is limited to in-frame clones, with some not included. This sample has 35,000 to 45,000 clones; around 88% occur once, and the top ten carry roughly a sixth. The sequencing used PBMCs, collected around atezolizumab (anti-PD-L1) treatment. The receptor source for this set is a man in his sixties with urothelial cancer. The CDR3 runs from the conserved cysteine through the conserved F or W. The order of the fields is V gene, J gene, D gene, clone size, CDR3 DNA, CDR3 protein. A D gene is named only where the DNA matches it firmly. Clone size appears in some rows only: once, few, many, or a class for an expanded clone.

TRBV27,TRBJ1-1,NA,NA,TGTGCCAGCAGTTCCTCTTTGAACACTGAAGCTTTCTTT,CASSSSLNTEAFF
TRBV19,TRBJ1-2,TRBD1,NA,TGTGCCGGGGGACAGGGCCCTCCTAACTATGGCTACACCTTC,CAGGQGPPNYGYTF
TRBV6-5,TRBJ1-5,TRBD1,NA,TGTGCCAGCAGTCCGACGTTCAGGGGGAATCAGCCCCAGCATTTT,CASSPTFRGNQPQHF
TRBV7-8,TRBJ2-7,TRBD1,few,TGTGCCAGCAGTTTGACAGGGTTATTCACCTACGAGCAGTACTTC,CASSLTGLFTYEQYF
TRBV10-1,TRBJ2-7,NA,few,TGCGCCAGCAGTGAGTCGACGACCCCCCGGGACGAGCAGTACTTC,CASSESTTPRDEQYF
TRBV19,TRBJ2-3,NA,NA,TGTGCCAGTAGTATAACCGGGGACACAGATACGCAGTATTTT,CASSITGDTDTQYF
TRBV6-6,TRBJ2-7,TRBD1,NA,TGTGCCAGCAGCCCACGACAGGGGGCCTCCTACGAGCAGTACTTC,CASSPRQGASYEQYF
TRBV18,TRBJ1-4,NA,once,TGTGCCAGCTCACTTTCTAAAGCTAATGAAAAACTGTTTTTT,CASSLSKANEKLFF
TRBV5-1,TRBJ1-1,NA,NA,TGCGCCAGCAGTCTTGGGGCTATGAACACTGAAGCTTTCTTT,CASSLGAMNTEAFF
TRBV4-1,TRBJ1-5,NA,NA,TGCGCCAGCAGCCAAGAGGACAGAGGGGAACAGCCCCAGCATTTT,CASSQEDRGEQPQHF
TRBV18,TRBJ1-1,TRBD1,NA,TGTGCCAGCTTTATACCGGGACAGGGCACTGAAGCTTTCTTT,CASFIPGQGTEAFF
TRBV11-2,TRBJ2-3,TRBD1,NA,TGTGCCAGCACCTTAAGACAGGGTAGCACAGATACGCAGTATTTT,CASTLRQGSTDTQYF
TRBV5-4,TRBJ1-6,TRBD1,NA,TGTGCCAGCAGCTCCGGGACAGAGAGTAATTCACCCCTCCACTTT,CASSSGTESNSPLHF
TRBV5-1,TRBJ2-1,TRBD2,NA,TGCGCCAGCTATCGTAGCGGGAGACAGGAGCAGTTCTTC,CASYRSGRQEQFF
TRBV27,TRBJ1-1,NA,few,TGTGCCAGCAGTTTGGTTTATGGGGGACACCAAGCTTTCTTT,CASSLVYGGHQAFF
TRBV28,TRBJ2-7,NA,NA,TGTGCCAGCAGGAATCCACGGGAACGGGCCTACGAGCAGTACTTC,CASRNPRERAYEQYF
TRBV14,TRBJ2-2,TRBD2,NA,TGTGCCAGCAGTCGACTAGCGGGAGCCCCCACCGGGGAGCTGTTTTTT,CASSRLAGAPTGELFF
TRBV7-2,TRBJ2-5,NA,NA,TGTGCCAGCAGCGACTCTGGGACCCAGTACTTC,CASSDSGTQYF
TRBV19,TRBJ2-2,NA,NA,TGTGCCAGTAGTATACTATCCAGCGGGCACACCGGGGAGCTGTTTTTT,CASSILSSGHTGELFF
TRBV5-6,TRBJ1-1,NA,NA,TGTGCCAGCATGGACACAAGTGTGTACACTGAAGCTTTCTTT,CASMDTSVYTEAFF
TRBV27,TRBJ2-6,NA,NA,TGTGCCAGCAGTCCCGACAGGCGCCACTCTGGGGCCAACGTCCTGACTTTC,CASSPDRRHSGANVLTF
TRBV6-1,TRBJ1-4,NA,NA,TGTGCCAGCAGTCCCGGGACATTTCGGGTTTTT,CASSPGTFRVF
TRBV10-2,TRBJ2-2,TRBD2,once,TGCGCCAGCAGTGAGCCGGGACTAGCGGGGGGACGGACCGGGGAGCTGTTTTTT,CASSEPGLAGGRTGELFF
TRBV6-5,TRBJ2-1,TRBD2,once,TGTGCCAGCACTGTACTAGCGGGAGACAATGAGCAGTTCTTC,CASTVLAGDNEQFF
TRBV5-5,TRBJ2-7,TRBD1,once,TGTGCCAGCAGCGGGGGACAGGGTAACCCCGAGCAGTACTTC,CASSGGQGNPEQYF
TRBV10-2,TRBJ2-2,TRBD2,NA,TGCGCCAGCAGTTACACTAGCGCCGGTGCCTCCGGGGAGCTGTTTTTT,CASSYTSAGASGELFF
TRBV7-9,TRBJ2-5,TRBD2,NA,TGTGCCAGCAGGCAGCGGGGTTCGTACCAAGAGACCCAGTACTTC,CASRQRGSYQETQYF
TRBV7-6,TRBJ2-5,TRBD1,NA,TGTGCCAGCAGCGCCGACAGGGCAGAGGGAGAGACCCAGTACTTC,CASSADRAEGETQYF
TRBV18,TRBJ1-2,NA,NA,TGTGCCAGCTCACCAGGGCGAGTTAACTATGGCTACACCTTC,CASSPGRVNYGYTF
TRBV2,TRBJ1-6,NA,NA,TGTGCCAGCAAAGGTCCTGGCCAGGGGATGAGCGATTCACCCCTCCACTTT,CASKGPGQGMSDSPLHF
TRBV6-5,TRBJ1-2,NA,NA,TGTGCCAGCAGTTACCGTCTATCAAACTATGGCTACACCTTC,CASSYRLSNYGYTF
TRBV10-1,TRBJ1-3,NA,NA,TGCGCCAGCAGTGGGACTCTGGTCGGAGTGGCTGGGGGAAACACCATATATTTT,CASSGTLVGVAGGNTIYF
TRBV29-1,TRBJ1-2,NA,NA,TGCAGCGTTGATCTAGGGGAGGGCTATGGCTACACCTTC,CSVDLGEGYGYTF
TRBV4-2,TRBJ2-7,NA,once,TGTGCCAGCAGCCAAGATCCCACAGACTACGAGCAGTACTTC,CASSQDPTDYEQYF
TRBV6-5,TRBJ2-5,TRBD1,NA,TGTGCCAGCAGTGGACAGGGGGTAGAGACCCAGTACTTC,CASSGQGVETQYF
TRBV7-2,TRBJ2-6,TRBD1,NA,TGTGCCAGCAGTTCACTACAGGGGAATGGGGCCAACGTCCTGACTTTC,CASSSLQGNGANVLTF
TRBV7-9,TRBJ1-2,NA,many,TGTGCCAGCAGCTCCCTATCACCGAACTATGGCTACACCTTC,CASSSLSPNYGYTF
TRBV11-2,TRBJ2-3,TRBD2,NA,TGTGCCAGCAGCTTAGAGGAGGGACTAGCAGCAGATACGCAGTATTTT,CASSLEEGLAADTQYF
TRBV29-1,TRBJ2-1,NA,NA,TGCAGCGTTGAGGGCAGGGGATCGTACAATGAGCAGTTCTTC,CSVEGRGSYNEQFF
TRBV29-1,TRBJ2-3,NA,NA,TGCAGCGTTGAAGTCCCAGGGAACACAGATACGCAGTATTTT,CSVEVPGNTDTQYF
TRBV6-5,TRBJ1-4,NA,NA,TGTGCCAGCAGTTACGGGGAGCGGACTAATGAAAAACTGTTTTTT,CASSYGERTNEKLFF
TRBV5-8,TRBJ2-1,NA,NA,TGTGCCAGCAGCTTGTGGCGGGTCTACAATGAGCAGTTCTTC,CASSLWRVYNEQFF
TRBV11-3,TRBJ2-2,TRBD2,NA,TGTGCCAGCAGCGGCGGGGGTGAGCGGGAGAACACCGGGGAGCTGTTTTTT,CASSGGGERENTGELFF
TRBV7-2,TRBJ2-2,TRBD2,NA,TGTGCCAGCAGCTTTACTAGCGGGAGCGTATGGGGCGGGGAGCTGTTTTTT,CASSFTSGSVWGGELFF
TRBV28,TRBJ2-7,NA,NA,TGTGCCAGCCGGGAGATCAGACAGGGATCCTACGAGCAGTACTTC,CASREIRQGSYEQYF
TRBV29-1,TRBJ2-5,NA,NA,TGCAGCGTTGAAGGACAGAGACAAGAGACCCAGTACTTC,CSVEGQRQETQYF
TRBV6-5,TRBJ1-1,NA,NA,TGTGCCAGCAGTTATTCGAAGAGCACTGAAGCTTTCTTT,CASSYSKSTEAFF
TRBV5-1,TRBJ1-1,NA,NA,TGCGCCAGCAGCTTGGCCAGGGCAACGAACACTGAAGCTTTCTTT,CASSLARATNTEAFF
TRBV19,TRBJ1-5,NA,once,TGTGCCAGTCTTCCGACAGGTTTTGGGTCAGGTCAGCCCCAGCATTTT,CASLPTGFGSGQPQHF